This TCR beta chain was identified during a study of cytomegalovirus exposure and HLA in healthy donors. Study conclusions and caveats: Sequencing likely generated an artifact that appeared as a cluster of highly shared sequence variants. Immune exposure data for these donors was limited to CMV serostatus. Indistinguishability led to the exclusion of some V segments, TRBV6-2 and TRBV6-3 included.

Details on this clone: Antigen unknown.

The germline CDR1 and CDR2 sequences are MDHEN and SYDVKM. This CDR3 contains 18 residues. The J segment lost 11 bases and the V segment lost 7 bases, leaving 26 bases of the junction unmatched. Use of 60 Vbeta and 13 Jbeta primers characterized the PCR. Clones were sequenced by immunoSEQ multiplex PCR, and TCRdb holds only the in-frame ones, with some missing. Here the sample spans about 140,000 clones, roughly 82% being singletons. The clonotype comes from a man between 18 and 35 years old in good health and CMV-seropositive. Source material: PBMCs. The V gene is TRBV28, the J gene TRBJ1-5, with 7 bases aligning to TRBD1. CDR3 bases: TGTGCCAGCAATCCCCCACAGGGGACCGTGAAGGATTGGGAGGCCCAGCATTTT. Translation gives CASNPPQGTVKDWEAQHF.